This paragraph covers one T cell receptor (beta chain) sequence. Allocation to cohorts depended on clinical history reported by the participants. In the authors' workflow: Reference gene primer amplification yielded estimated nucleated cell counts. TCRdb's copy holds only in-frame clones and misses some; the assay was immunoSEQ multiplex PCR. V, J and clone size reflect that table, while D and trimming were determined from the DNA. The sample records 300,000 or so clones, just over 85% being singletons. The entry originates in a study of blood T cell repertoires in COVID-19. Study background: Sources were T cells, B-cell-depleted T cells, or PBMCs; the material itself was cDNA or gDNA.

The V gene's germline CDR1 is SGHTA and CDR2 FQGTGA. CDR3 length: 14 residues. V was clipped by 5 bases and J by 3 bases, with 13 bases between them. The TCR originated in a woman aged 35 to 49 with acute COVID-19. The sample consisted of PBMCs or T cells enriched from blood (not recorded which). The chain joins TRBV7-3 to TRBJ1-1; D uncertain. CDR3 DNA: TGTGCCAGCAGCGTTGGTGGTCCGGACACTGAAGCTTTCTTT. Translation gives CASSVGGPDTEAFF.